This section outlines one T cell receptor (beta chain) sequence together with its context. The CDR3 covers 14 residues. Germline loops: CDR1 SGDLS, CDR2 YYNGEE. V lost 4 bases, J lost 6 bases, and 11 bases lay in between. This entry belongs to a study of technical replicates of blood from a handful of donors. Only in-frame clones appear in the TCRdb table, and some are missing; sequencing was by immunoSEQ multiplex PCR. The sample consists of tens of thousands of clones, 90% to 95% of them appearing once. V usage is TRBV9 and J usage is TRBJ1-6, with TRBD1 as a possible D gene (6 bases). The receptor was isolated from a human donor in good health. Some clones in this sample may be carry-over from other donors' samples. The sequenced sample consisted of T cells isolated from PBMCs. CDR3 sequence reads: CASSFRDTNSPLHF. The CDR3 region has the DNA TGTGCCAGCAGCTTCCGGGACACTAATTCACCCCTCCACTTT.